This T cell receptor (beta chain) was found in a study of breast tumors, draining lymph nodes, adjacent tissues. This clonotype has at least ten counts. Trimming removed 0 bases at V and 5 bases at J, with 11 bases between. This CDR3 has 15 amino acids. Germline V gene data show CDR1 as MGHRA and CDR2 as YSYEKL. Breast cancer patients provided tissue from their axillary draining lymph nodes. In TCRdb, the multiplex PCR reads were re-called with MiXCR into one record per CDR3 protein. The sample carries over 150,000 distinct CDR3 sequences, 30% to 35% recorded once. This TCR came from a female donor with breast cancer. Some clones in this sample may be carry-over from other donors' samples. The genes are TRBV4-1 and TRBJ2-1; tentatively, D is TRBD1 (5 bases). The source material was axillary lymph node tissue. Written as DNA, the CDR3 is TGCGCCAGCAGCCAAGAAAGGACAAGGAACAATGAGCAGTTCTTC. Its protein is CASSQERTRNNEQFF.